This TCR beta chain is from a study of CD8+ T cells in alopecia areata. Study-wide points: Higher clonality than in normal scalp was seen in lesional scalp, especially alopecia totalis/universalis.

Trimming took 5 bases from V and 2 from J, leaving 7 bases between them. There are 14 residues in the CDR3. Germline V gene sequence: CDR1 KGHSH, CDR2 LQKENI. This clone was seen a handful of times. Antigen: not known. Described treatment: oral pan-JAK inhibitor, 5-10 mg twice daily. Extracted RNA was reverse transcribed into cDNA, the sequencing template. Assay: immunoSEQ multiplex PCR; the TCRdb copy retains only in-frame clones and omits some. Of some 130,000 clones in the sample, approximately 53% are singletons; the top ten hold around 0.44%. This clonotype originated in a human donor with alopecia areata. Sequenced here: CD4+ T cells sorted from blood, sampled at week 4, from a patient treated with tofacitinib. The chain combines TRBV18 with TRBJ2-6; D may be TRBD2 (5 bases). CDR3: CASSVGAGANVLTF. Written as DNA, the CDR3 is TGTGCCAGCTCAGTCGGGGCTGGGGCCAACGTCCTGACTTTC. Complete variable domain (other parts from reference TRBV18 and TRBJ2-6): NAGVMQNPRHLVRRRGQEARLRCSPMKGHSHVYWYRQLPEEGLKFMVYLQKENIIDESGMPKERFSAEFPKEGPSILRIQQVVRGDSAAYFCASSVGAGANVLTFGAGSRLTVL.